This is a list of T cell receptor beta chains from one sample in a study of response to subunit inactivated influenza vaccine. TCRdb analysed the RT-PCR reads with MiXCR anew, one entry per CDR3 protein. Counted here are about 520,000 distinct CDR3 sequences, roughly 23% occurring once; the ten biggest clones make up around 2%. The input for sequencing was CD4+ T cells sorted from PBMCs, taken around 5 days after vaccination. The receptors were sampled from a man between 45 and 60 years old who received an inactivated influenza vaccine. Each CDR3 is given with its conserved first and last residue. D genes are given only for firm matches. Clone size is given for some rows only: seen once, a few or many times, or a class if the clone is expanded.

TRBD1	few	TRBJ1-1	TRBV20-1	CSARDLTGGGKGEAFF	TGCAGTGCTAGAGATCTAACAGGGGGGGGGAAAGGAGAAGCTTTCTTT
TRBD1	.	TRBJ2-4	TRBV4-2	CASSLGQGAKNIQYF	TGTGCCAGCAGCCTCGGACAGGGTGCCAAAAACATTCAGTACTTC
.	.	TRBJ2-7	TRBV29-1	CSVSRGTAYEQYF	TGCAGCGTTTCCAGGGGAACCGCCTACGAGCAGTACTTC
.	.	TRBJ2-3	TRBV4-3	CASSQGQGMIDTQYF	TGCGCCAGCAGCCAAGGCCAGGGCATGATAGATACGCAGTATTTT
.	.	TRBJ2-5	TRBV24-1	CATSDLTGAWETQYF	TGTGCCACCAGTGATTTGACGGGAGCATGGGAGACCCAGTACTTC
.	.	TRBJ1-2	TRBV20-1	CSATPPTANYGYTF	TGCAGTGCGACACCACCGACAGCCAACTATGGCTACACCTTC
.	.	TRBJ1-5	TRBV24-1	CATSHRDTNQPQHF	TGTGCCACCAGTCACCGGGACACAAATCAGCCCCAGCATTTT
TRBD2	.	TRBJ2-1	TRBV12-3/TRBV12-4	CASSFWGLALRSSYNEQFF	TGTGCCAGCAGTTTCTGGGGACTAGCGCTCCGAAGCTCCTACAATGAGCAGTTCTTC
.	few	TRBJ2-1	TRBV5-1	CASSLQGSVYEQFF	TGCGCCAGCAGCTTGCAGGGATCTGTCTATGAGCAGTTCTTC
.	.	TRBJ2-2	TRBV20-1	CSARKRLGRANTGELFF	TGCAGTGCTAGAAAACGCCTTGGGCGAGCGAACACCGGGGAGCTGTTTTTT
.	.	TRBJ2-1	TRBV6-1	CASTLVGLSYNEQFF	TGTGCCAGTACCCTCGTCGGGCTCTCCTACAATGAGCAGTTCTTC
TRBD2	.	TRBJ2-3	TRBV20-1	CSAPTLAGLTQYF	TGCAGTGCCCCCACACTAGCGGGTCTTACGCAGTATTTT
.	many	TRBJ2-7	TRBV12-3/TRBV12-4	CASSLRVISLEQYF	TGTGCCAGCAGTTTACGGGTTATCTCACTCGAGCAGTACTTC
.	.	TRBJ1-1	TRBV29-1	CSSRRQGRNTEAFF	TGCAGCTCTCGCCGGCAGGGTAGGAACACTGAAGCTTTCTTT
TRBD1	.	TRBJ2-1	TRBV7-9	CASSLGGFGTGRDEQFF	TGTGCCAGCAGCTTAGGTGGATTCGGGACAGGGAGGGATGAGCAGTTCTTC
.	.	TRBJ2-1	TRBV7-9	CASSLAQGSGYYNEQFF	TGTGCCAGCAGCTTAGCGCAGGGTAGCGGTTATTACAATGAGCAGTTCTTC
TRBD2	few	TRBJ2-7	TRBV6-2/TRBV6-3	CASSYSPLAGGSYEQYF	TGTGCCAGCAGTTACTCCCCCTTGGCGGGAGGCTCCTACGAGCAGTACTTC
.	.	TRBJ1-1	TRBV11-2	CASSLGVALRAFF	TGTGCCAGCAGCTTAGGGGTAGCGCTTAGGGCTTTCTTT
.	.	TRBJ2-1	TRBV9	CASATSINEQFF	TGTGCCAGCGCGACTAGTATCAATGAGCAGTTCTTC
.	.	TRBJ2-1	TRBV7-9	CASSLGQGRYLGEQFF	TGTGCCAGCAGCTTGGGCCAGGGGAGATATCTGGGTGAGCAGTTCTTC
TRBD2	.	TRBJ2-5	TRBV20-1	CSARDSGGVETQYF	TGCAGTGCTAGAGATAGCGGGGGGGTGGAGACCCAGTACTTC
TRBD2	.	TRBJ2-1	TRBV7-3	CASAIAGDNEQFF	TGTGCCAGCGCAATTGCGGGGGACAATGAGCAGTTCTTC
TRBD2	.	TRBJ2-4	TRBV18	CASSPGLAGPLAKNIQYF	TGTGCCAGCTCACCGGGACTAGCGGGGCCGCTAGCCAAAAACATTCAGTACTTC
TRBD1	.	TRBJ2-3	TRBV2	CASRGDRSTDTQYF	TGTGCCAGCAGGGGGGACAGGAGCACAGATACGCAGTATTTT
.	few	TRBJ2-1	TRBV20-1	CSARARGWERNEQFF	TGCAGTGCTAGAGCCAGGGGATGGGAGAGGAATGAGCAGTTCTTC
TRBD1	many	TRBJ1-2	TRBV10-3	CAISGTGRGYTF	TGTGCCATCTCCGGGACAGGAAGGGGCTACACCTTC
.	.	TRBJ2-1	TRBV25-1	CASSDSVYNEQFF	TGTGCCAGCAGTGATTCGGTCTACAATGAGCAGTTCTTC
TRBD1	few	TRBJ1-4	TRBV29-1	CSVDLTGENEKLFF	TGCAGCGTTGACCTGACAGGGGAAAATGAAAAACTGTTTTTT
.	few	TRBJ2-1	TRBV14	CASSLLGIEQFF	TGTGCCAGCAGCCTCCTGGGTATTGAGCAGTTCTTC
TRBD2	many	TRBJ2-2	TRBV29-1	CSAERDSNTGELFF	TGCAGCGCAGAGCGGGACTCGAACACCGGGGAGCTGTTTTTT
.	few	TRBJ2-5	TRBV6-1	CASSDLTVHLGETQYF	TGTGCCAGCAGCGACCTGACAGTACACCTTGGAGAGACCCAGTACTTC
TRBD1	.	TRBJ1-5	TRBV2	CASSEDRGNNQPQHF	TGTGCCAGCAGTGAAGACAGGGGGAACAATCAGCCCCAGCATTTT
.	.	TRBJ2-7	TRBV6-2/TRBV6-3	CASSYSGRYEQYF	TGTGCCAGCAGTTATTCAGGGCGGTACGAGCAGTACTTC
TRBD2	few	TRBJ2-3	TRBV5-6	CASSPFGGGPSNTQYF	TGTGCCAGCAGTCCATTCGGCGGGGGGCCCTCCAATACGCAGTATTTT
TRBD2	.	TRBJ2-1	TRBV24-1	CATSGTRTSGGRNEQFF	TGTGCCACCAGTGGTACTCGGACTAGCGGGGGACGAAATGAGCAGTTCTTC
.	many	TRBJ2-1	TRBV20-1	CSARVPPLIRESEQFF	TGCAGTGCTAGAGTCCCTCCTCTCATCCGGGAGAGTGAGCAGTTCTTC